Sequencing of this T cell receptor beta chain was carried out in a study of blood T cells in healthy people across ages. Study in general: In model experiments, template switching was able to capture about one barcoded beta molecule for every two T cells that were present. General observations from the study: Naive T cell percentage and TCR beta diversity correlated strongly.

CDR3 length: 11 residues. V was clipped by 8 bases and J by 5 bases, with 9 bases between them. Germline assignment: CDR1 MNHEY and CDR2 SVGEGT. PBMCs were isolated at a quantity of at least 6 million per sample. Total RNA extracted from each sample amounted to at least 6 micrograms. In regard to this clonotype: Its antigen is undetermined.

For the second PCR, which ran for about 6 to 11 cycles, a sample-barcoded 5' primer and a J-beta primer mix were used. Each CDR3 protein gets one entry after TCRdb re-called the 5' RACE reads with MiXCR. The data show more than 1.4 million distinct CDR3 sequences, around 39% seen once. The chain links TRBV6-2 or TRBV6-3 to TRBJ2-5; D is undetermined. The sample was blood. The receptor was derived from a woman between 18 and 29 years old in good health. The CDR3 sequence is CASRQLETQYF. As DNA, the CDR3 is TGTGCCAGCCGACAATTGGAGACCCAGTACTTC.